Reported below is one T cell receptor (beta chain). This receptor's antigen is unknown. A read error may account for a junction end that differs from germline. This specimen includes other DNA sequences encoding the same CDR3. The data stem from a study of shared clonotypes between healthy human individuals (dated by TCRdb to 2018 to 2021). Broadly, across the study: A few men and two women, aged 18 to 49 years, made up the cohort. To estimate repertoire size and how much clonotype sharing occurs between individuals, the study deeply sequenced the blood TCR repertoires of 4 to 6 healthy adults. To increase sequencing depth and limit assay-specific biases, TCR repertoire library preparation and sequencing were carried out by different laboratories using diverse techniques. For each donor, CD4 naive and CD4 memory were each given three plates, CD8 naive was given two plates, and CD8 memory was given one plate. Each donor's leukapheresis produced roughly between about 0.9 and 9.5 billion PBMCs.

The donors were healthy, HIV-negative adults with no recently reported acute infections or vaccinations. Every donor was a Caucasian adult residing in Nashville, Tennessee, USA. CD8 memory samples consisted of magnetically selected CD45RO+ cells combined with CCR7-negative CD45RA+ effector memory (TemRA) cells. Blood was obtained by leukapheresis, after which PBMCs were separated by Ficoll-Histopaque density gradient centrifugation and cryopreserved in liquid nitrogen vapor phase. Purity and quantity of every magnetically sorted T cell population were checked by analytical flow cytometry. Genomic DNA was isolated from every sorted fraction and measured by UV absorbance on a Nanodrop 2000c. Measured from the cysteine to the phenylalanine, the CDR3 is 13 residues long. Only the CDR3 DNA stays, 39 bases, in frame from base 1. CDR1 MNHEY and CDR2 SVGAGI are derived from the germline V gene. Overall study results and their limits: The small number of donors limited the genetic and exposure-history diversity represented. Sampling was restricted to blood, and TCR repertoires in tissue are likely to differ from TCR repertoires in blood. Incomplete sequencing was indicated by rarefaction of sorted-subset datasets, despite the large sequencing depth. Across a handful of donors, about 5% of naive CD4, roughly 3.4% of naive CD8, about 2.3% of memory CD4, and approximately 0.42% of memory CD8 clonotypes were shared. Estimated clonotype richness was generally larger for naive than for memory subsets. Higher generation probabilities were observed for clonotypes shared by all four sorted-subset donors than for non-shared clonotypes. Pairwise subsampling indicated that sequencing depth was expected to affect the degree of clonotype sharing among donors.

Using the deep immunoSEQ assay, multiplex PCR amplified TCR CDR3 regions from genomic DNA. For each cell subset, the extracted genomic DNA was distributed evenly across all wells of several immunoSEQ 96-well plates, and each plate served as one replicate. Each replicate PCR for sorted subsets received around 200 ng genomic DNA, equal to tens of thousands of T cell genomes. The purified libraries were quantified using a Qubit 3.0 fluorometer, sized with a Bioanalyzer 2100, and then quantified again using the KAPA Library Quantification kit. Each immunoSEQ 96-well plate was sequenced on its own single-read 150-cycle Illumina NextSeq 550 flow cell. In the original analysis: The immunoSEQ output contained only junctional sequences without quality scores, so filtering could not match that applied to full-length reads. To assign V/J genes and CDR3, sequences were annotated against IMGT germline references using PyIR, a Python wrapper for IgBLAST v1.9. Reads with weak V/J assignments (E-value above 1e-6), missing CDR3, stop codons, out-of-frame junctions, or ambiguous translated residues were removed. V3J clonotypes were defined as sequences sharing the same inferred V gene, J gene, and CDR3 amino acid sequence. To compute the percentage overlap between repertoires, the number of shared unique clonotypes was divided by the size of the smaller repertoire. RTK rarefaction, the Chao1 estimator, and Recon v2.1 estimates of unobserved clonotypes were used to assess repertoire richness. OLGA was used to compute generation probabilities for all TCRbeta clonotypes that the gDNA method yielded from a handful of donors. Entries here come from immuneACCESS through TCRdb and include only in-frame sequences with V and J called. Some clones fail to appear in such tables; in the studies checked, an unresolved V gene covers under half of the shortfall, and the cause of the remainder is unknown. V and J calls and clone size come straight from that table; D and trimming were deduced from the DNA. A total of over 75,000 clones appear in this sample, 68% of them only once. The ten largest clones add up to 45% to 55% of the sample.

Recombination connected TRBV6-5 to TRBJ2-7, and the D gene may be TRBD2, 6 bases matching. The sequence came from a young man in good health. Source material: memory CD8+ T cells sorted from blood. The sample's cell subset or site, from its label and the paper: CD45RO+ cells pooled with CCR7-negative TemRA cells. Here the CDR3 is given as CASSRDSPYEQYF. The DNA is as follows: TGCGCCAGCAGCCGGGACTCCCCCTACGAGCAGTACTTC.